This is a list of T cell receptor beta chains from one sample in a study of Ad26.COV2.S vaccination and SARS-CoV-2 variants. Only in-frame clones appear in the TCRdb table, and some are missing; sequencing was by immunoSEQ multiplex PCR. The sample shows about 87,000 clones, roughly 84% of them seen only once. Sequenced here: peripheral blood, sampled after recovery from COVID-19. The receptors come from a human donor who had recovered from COVID-19. Both conserved end residues are part of each CDR3. The order of the fields is J gene, clone size, V gene, D gene, CDR3 DNA, CDR3 protein. The D gene is left open where the match is weak. Rows give clone size only sometimes, using once, few, many, or a class for an expanded clone.

>TRBJ1-1|once|TRBV29-1|TRBD1
TGCAGCGTTGACAGGGGGAGATTTGTCACTGAAGCTTTCTTT
CSVDRGRFVTEAFF
>TRBJ2-2|.|TRBV18|TRBD1
TGTGCCAGCTCACCACTGGACAGGACAAACACCGGGGAGCTGTTTTTT
CASSPLDRTNTGELFF
>TRBJ1-2|.|TRBV5-6|.
TGTGCCAGCAGCCTACATGGGGGGGGCTCATATGGCTACACCTTC
CASSLHGGGSYGYTF
>TRBJ1-5|.|TRBV5-5|.
TGTGCCAGCAGCTTAAGGCTCGGAACGGAACATCAGCCCCAGCATTTT
CASSLRLGTEHQPQHF
>TRBJ2-7|.|TRBV5-4|.
TGTGCCAGCAGCTTGGTGGACTCCTACGAGCAGTACTTC
CASSLVDSYEQYF
>TRBJ1-3|.|TRBV6-5|.
TGTGCCAGCATGAGGACCCTTCCAGGAAACACCATATATTTT
CASMRTLPGNTIYF
>TRBJ2-7|.|TRBV10-2|TRBD2
TGCGCCAGCAGTGAGTCTAGCGGGAGCATTTCTTTCCACGAGCAGTACTTC
CASSESSGSISFHEQYF
>TRBJ2-3|.|TRBV2|.
TGTGCCAGCTGCGCCAGTACAGATACGCAGTATTTT
CASCASTDTQYF
>TRBJ1-2|many|TRBV7-8|.
TGTGCCAGCAGCTATAAGGGTGCGGACAGCGGCCCTTACTATGGCTACACCTTC
CASSYKGADSGPYYGYTF
>TRBJ2-1|.|TRBV20-1|.
TGCAGTGCTAGGTGGCCGACTGAGCAGTTCTTC
CSARWPTEQFF